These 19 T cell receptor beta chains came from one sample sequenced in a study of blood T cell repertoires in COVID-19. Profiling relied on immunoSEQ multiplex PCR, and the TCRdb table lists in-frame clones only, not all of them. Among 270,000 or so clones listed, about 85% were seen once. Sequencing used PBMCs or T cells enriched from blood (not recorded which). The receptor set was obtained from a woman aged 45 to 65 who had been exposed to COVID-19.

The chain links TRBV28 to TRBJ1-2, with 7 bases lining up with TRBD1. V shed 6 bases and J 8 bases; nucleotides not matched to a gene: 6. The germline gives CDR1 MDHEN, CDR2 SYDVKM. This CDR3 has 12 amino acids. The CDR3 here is CASRTGFAGYTF. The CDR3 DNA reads TGTGCCAGCAGGACAGGGTTTGCGGGCTACACCTTC.

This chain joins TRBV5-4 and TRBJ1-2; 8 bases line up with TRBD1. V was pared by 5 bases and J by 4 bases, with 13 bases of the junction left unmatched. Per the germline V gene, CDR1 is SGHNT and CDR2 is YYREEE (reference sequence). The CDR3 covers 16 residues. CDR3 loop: CASSHFQGAGGYGYTF. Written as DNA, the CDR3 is TGTGCCAGCAGTCATTTCCAGGGGGCAGGAGGCTATGGCTACACCTTC.

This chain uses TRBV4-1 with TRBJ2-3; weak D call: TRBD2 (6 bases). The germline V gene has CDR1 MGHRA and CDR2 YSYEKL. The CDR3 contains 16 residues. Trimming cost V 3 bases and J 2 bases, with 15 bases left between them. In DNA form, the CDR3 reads TGCGCCAGCAGCCAGGGCGCGGGGCCGCTCACAGATACGCAGTATTTT. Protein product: CASSQGAGPLTDTQYF.

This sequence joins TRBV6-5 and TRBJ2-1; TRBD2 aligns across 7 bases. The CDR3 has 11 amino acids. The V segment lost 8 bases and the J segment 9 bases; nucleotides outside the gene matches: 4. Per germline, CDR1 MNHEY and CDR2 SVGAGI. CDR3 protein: CASGREGEQFF. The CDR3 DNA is TGTGCCAGCGGCAGGGAGGGTGAGCAGTTCTTC.

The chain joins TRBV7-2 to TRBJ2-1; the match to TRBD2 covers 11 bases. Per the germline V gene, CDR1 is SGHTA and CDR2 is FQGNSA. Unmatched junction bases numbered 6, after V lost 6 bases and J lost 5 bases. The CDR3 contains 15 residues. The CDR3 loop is CASSHSGGAHNEQFF. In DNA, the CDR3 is TGTGCCAGCAGTCATAGCGGGGGGGCCCACAATGAGCAGTTCTTC. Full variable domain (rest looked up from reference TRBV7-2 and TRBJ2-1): GAGVSQSPSNKVTEKGKDVELRCDPISGHTALYWYRQSLGQGLEFLIYFQGNSAPDKSGLPSDRFSAERTGGSVSTLTIQRTQQEDSAVYLCASSHSGGAHNEQFFGPGTRLTVL.

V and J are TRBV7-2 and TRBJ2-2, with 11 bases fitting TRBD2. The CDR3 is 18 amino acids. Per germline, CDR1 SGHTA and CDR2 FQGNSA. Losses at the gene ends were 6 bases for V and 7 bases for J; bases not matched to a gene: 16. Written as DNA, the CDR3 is TGTGCCAGCAGTCCCTCCCGGCTAGCGGGGGGCCGGAGCGGGGAGCTGTTTTTT. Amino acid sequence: CASSPSRLAGGRSGELFF. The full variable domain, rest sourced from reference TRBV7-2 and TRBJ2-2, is GAGVSQSPSNKVTEKGKDVELRCDPISGHTALYWYRQSLGQGLEFLIYFQGNSAPDKSGLPSDRFSAERTGGSVSTLTIQRTQQEDSAVYLCASSPSRLAGGRSGELFFGEGSRLTVL.

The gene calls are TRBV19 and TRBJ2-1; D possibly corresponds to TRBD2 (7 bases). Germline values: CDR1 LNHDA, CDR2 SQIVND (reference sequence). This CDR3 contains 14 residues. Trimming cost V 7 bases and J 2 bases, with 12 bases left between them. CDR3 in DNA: TGTGCCAGTACCACAGGGACTACCTACAATGAGCAGTTCTTC. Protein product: CASTTGTTYNEQFF.

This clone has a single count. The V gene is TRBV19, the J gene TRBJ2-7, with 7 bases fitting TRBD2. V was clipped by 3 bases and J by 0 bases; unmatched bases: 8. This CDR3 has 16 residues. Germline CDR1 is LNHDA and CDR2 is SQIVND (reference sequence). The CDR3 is CASSMERDYNSYEQYF. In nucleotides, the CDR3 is TGTGCCAGTAGTATGGAGCGGGACTACAACTCCTACGAGCAGTACTTC.

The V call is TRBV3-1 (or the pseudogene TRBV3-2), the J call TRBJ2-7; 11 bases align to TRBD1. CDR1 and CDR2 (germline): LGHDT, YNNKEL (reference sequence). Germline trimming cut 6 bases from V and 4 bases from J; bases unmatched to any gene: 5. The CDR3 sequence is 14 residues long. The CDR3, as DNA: TGTGCCAGCAGTCCGGACAGGGGGCTGTACGAGCAGTACTTC. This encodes CASSPDRGLYEQYF.

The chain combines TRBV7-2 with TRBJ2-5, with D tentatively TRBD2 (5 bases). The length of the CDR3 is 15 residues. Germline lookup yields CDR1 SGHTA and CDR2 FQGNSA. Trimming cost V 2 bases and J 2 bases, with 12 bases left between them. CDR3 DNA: TGTGCCAGCAGCTTAACGGTCGGGGAACAAGAGACCCAGTACTTC. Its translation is CASSLTVGEQETQYF.

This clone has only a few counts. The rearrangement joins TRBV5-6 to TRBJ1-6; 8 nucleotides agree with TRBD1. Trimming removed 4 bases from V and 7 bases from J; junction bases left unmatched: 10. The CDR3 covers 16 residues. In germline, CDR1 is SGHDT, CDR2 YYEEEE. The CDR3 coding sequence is TGTGCCAGCAGCCATGGAACAGGGGGGAGGAATTCACCCCTCCACTTT. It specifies CASSHGTGGRNSPLHF.

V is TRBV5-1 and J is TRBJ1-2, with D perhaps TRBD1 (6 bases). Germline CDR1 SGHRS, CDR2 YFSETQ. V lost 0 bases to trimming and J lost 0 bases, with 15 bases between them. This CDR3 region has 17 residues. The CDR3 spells CASSLDRTAPANYGYTF. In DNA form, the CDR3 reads TGCGCCAGCAGCTTGGACCGGACAGCTCCTGCTAACTATGGCTACACCTTC.

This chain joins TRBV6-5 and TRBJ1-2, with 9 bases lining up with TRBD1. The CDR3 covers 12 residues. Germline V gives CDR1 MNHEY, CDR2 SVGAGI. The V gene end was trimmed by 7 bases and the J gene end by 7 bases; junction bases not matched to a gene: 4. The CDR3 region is CASMWGQGGYTF. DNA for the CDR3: TGTGCCAGCATGTGGGGACAGGGTGGCTACACCTTC.

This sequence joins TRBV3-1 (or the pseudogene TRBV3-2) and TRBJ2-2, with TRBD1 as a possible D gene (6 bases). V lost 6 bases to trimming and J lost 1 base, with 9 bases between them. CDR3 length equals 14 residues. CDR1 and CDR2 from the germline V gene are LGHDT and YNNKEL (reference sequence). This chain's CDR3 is CASRRGQNTGELFF. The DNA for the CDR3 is TGTGCCAGCAGACGGGGACAGAACACCGGGGAGCTGTTTTTT.

The CDR3: CASSSQGAGEYGYTF. The CDR3 DNA reads as TGTGCCAGCAGCTCACAGGGGGCCGGCGAGTATGGCTACACCTTC. J is TRBJ1-2 and V is TRBV9; 9 bases are shared with TRBD1. CDR1 and CDR2 (germline): SGDLS, YYNGEE. V trimming: 4 bases; J trimming: 5 bases; junction bases outside the gene matches: 9. The CDR3 has 15 residues. The full variable domain, its missing parts supplied by reference TRBV9 and TRBJ1-2, is DSGVTQTPKHLITATGQRVTLRCSPRSGDLSVYWYQQSLDQGLQFLIQYYNGEERAKGNILERFSAQQFPDLHSELNLSSLELGDSALYFCASSSQGAGEYGYTFGSGTRLTVV.

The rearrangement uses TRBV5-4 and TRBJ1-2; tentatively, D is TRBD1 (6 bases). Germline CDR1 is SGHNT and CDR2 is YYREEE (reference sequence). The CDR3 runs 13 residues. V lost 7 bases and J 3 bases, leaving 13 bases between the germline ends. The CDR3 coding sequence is TGTGCCAGCGGGTTACAGGGATACTATGGCTACACCTTC. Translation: CASGLQGYYGYTF.

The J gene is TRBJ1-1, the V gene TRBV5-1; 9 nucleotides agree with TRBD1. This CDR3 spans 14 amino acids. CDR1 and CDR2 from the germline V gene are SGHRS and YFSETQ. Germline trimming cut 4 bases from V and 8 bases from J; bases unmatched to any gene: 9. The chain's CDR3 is CASSVGGDRAEAFF. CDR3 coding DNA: TGCGCCAGCAGCGTAGGGGGGGACAGGGCCGAAGCTTTCTTT.

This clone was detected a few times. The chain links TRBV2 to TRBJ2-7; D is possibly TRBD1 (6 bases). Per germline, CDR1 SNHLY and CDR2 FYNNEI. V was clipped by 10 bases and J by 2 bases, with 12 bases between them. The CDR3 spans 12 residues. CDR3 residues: CATQGNPYEQYF. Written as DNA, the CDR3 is TGTGCCACCCAGGGGAACCCCTACGAGCAGTACTTC. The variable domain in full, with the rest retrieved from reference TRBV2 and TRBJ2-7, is EPEVTQTPSHQVTQMGQEVILRCVPISNHLYFYWYRQILGQKVEFLVSFYNNEISEKSEIFDDQFSVERPDGSNFTLKIRSTKLEDSAMYFCATQGNPYEQYFGPGTRLTVT.

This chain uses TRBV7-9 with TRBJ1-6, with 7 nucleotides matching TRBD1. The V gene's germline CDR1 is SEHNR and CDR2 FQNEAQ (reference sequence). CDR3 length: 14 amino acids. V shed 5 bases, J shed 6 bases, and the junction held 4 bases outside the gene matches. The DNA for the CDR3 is TGTGCCAGCAGCCGGGGACAGCCTAATTCACCCCTCCACTTT. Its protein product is CASSRGQPNSPLHF.